This TCR beta chain was sequenced during a study of cytomegalovirus exposure and HLA in healthy donors. Study-level background: A previous analysis identified around 120 million unique TCR beta sequences derived from 180 million or so T cells.

A multiplex PCR was run with 60 Vbeta primers and 13 Jbeta primers. Generated by immunoSEQ multiplex PCR, the TCRdb table keeps only in-frame clones and is missing some. The sample shows about 120,000 clones, around 80% of them seen only once. Germline CDR1 is SQVTM and CDR2 is ANQGSEA. The ends were cut back, 3 bases at V and 2 bases at J, with 20 bases in the middle. This CDR3 has 16 amino acids. As concerns this clone: Antigen unknown.

Study-wide results and caveats: Later analysis demonstrated an association between a missense DCLRE1C variant and TCR beta V- and J-gene trimming. A later look showed TCR association rates differing by HLA locus, highest for DRB1 and lowest for HLA-C. Researchers reportedly found TCR beta sequences accurately predicted most subjects' HLA-A and HLA-B alleles.

The chain links TRBV29-1 to TRBJ2-7; TRBD1 might be the D (5 bases). This TCR derives from a man aged 25-45 years in good health and CMV-seropositive. The sequenced sample consisted of PBMCs. The CDR3 DNA is TGCAGCGTTGAGGTTATACAGGTCTCTAACACCTACGAGCAGTACTTC. Translation: CSVEVIQVSNTYEQYF.